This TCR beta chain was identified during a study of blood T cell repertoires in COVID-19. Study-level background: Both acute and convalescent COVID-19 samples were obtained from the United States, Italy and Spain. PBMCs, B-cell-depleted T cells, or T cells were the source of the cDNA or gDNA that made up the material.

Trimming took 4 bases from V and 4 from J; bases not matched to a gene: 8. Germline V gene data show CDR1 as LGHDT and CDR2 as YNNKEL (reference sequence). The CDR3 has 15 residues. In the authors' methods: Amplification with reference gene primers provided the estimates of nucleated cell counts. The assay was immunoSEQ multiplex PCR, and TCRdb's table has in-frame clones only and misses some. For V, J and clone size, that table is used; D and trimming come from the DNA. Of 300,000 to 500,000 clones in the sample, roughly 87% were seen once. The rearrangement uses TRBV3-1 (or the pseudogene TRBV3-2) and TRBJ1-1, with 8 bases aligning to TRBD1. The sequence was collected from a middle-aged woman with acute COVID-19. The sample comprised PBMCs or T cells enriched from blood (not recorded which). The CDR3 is CASSLKQGGSTEAFF. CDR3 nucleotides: TGTGCCAGCAGCCTCAAACAGGGGGGGAGCACTGAAGCTTTCTTT.